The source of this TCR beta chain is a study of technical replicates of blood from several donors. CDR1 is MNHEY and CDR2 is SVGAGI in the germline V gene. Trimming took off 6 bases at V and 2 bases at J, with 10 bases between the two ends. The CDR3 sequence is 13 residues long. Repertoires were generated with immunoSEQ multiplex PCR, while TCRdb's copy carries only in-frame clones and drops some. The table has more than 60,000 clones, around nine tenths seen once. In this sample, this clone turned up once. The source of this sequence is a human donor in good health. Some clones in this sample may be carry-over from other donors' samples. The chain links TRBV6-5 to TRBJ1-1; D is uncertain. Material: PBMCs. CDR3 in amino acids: CASSQRVNTEAFF. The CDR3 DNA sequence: TGTGCCAGCAGCCAGAGGGTCAACACTGAAGCTTTCTTT.